One T cell receptor (beta chain) is described in this entry. The antigen remains unidentified. The record originates from a study of identical twins. CDR3 length: 13 residues. Trimming took off 3 bases at V and 7 bases at J, with 12 bases between the two ends. Germline V gene data show CDR1 as SNHLY and CDR2 as FYNNEI. TCRdb re-analysed the 5' RACE reads in MiXCR, keeping a single row per CDR3 protein. The sample holds 350,000 to 600,000 distinct CDR3 sequences; 14% are singletons and the top ten take about 0.54%. Study-level findings and limits: Because invariant MAIT and iNKT cells could be present, zero-insertion analyses could be partly confounded. Beta out-of-frame sequences showed weaker excess sharing between twins.

These data were likewise used in another study, on yellow fever vaccine responses in identical twins.

The TCR comes from a woman under 30 in good health. Sequences were obtained from CD4+ T cells sorted from blood. The rearrangement links TRBV2 to TRBJ2-5; possible D gene TRBD1, 5 bases. CDR3 sequence: CASSEGPRATQYF. CDR3 nucleotides: TGTGCCAGCAGTGAGGGCCCCAGGGCGACCCAGTACTTC.